One sample yielded the 10 T cell receptor beta chains listed below, sequenced in a study of T cells in Graves' hyperthyroidism and ophthalmopathy (dated by TCRdb to between 2017 and 2020). The library was built by means of multiplex PCR. Sequencer: Illumina HiSeq 2000. The TCR beta CDR3 regions were amplified from RNA transcripts. The TCR CDR3 was subjected to a first round of RT-PCR using the HTBI primer set and the Qiagen OneStep RT-PCR kit. In-frame beta chains were kept once TCRdb had trimmed the public reads at Q25 with fastp and called clones with MiXCR. Each CDR3 protein appears once, grouped with its most common genes and DNA. The sample yields hundreds of thousands of distinct CDR3 sequences; 16% were counted once. The ten largest clones capture around 28% of the sample. Sequencing input: blood. These TCRs come from a woman aged 18-29 years with Graves' ophthalmopathy.

This clonotype came up a few times. V usage is TRBV27 and J usage is TRBJ2-3; 9 nucleotides align to TRBD1. Trimming took 5 bases from V and 2 from J; bases not matched to a gene: 17. Germline V gene data show CDR1 as MNHEY and CDR2 as SMNVEV (reference sequence). CDR3 length: 19 amino acids. For the CDR3, the DNA is TGTGCCAGCAGTCCCATCTACAAAACCGGGACAGGGATCACAGATACGCAGTATTTT. This sequence encodes CASSPIYKTGTGITDTQYF.

A word on this clonotype: A read error is possible here, since a much larger clone lies one base away. This rearrangement joins TRBV13 to TRBJ2-4; 8 bases align to TRBD2. Germline loops: CDR1 PRHDT, CDR2 FYEKMQ (reference sequence). CDR3 size: 17 residues. CDR3 sequence reads: CASSLGSGAIAKNTQYF. CDR3 nucleotides: TGTGCCAGCAGCTTAGGTAGCGGGGCTATAGCCAAAAACACTCAGTACTTC.

This clonotype was seen repeatedly, ten times or more. The V and J genes are TRBV6-1 and TRBJ1-2, with D possibly matching TRBD1 (5 bases). Germline-derived CDR1 and CDR2 are MNHNS and SASEGT. The V and J ends lost 6 bases and 8 bases respectively, with 16 bases between them. The CDR3 has 13 residues. The DNA of the CDR3 is TGTGCCAGCAGACCAGGGAGCGGAGGGGGCTACACCTTC. It codes for CASRPGSGGGYTF.

This clonotype was counted many times. The chain employs TRBV13 and TRBJ2-1; 9 positions match TRBD1. Germline V gene lookup returns CDR1 PRHDT and CDR2 FYEKMQ (reference sequence). The CDR3 is made up of 16 amino acids. V lost 5 bases, J lost 3 bases, and 8 bases stayed unmatched. The CDR3 coding sequence is TGTGCCAGCAGCCCACTCGGACAGGGGATCTACAATGAGCAGTTCTTC. Protein: CASSPLGQGIYNEQFF.

DNA for the CDR3: TGTGCCAGCAGCCTGGGACAGCCTAATTCACCCCTCCACTTT. Its protein is CASSLGQPNSPLHF. This rearrangement joins TRBV3-1 to TRBJ1-6; 7 bases map to TRBD1. The trim removed 4 bases at V and 6 bases at J, leaving 3 bases unmatched. The CDR3 is made up of 14 amino acids. Germline V lookup: CDR1 LGHDT, CDR2 YNNKEL (reference sequence).

This clonotype was seen repeatedly, ten times or more. The gene calls are TRBV12-3 or TRBV12-4 and TRBJ2-5; 13 bases are a match to TRBD2. This CDR3 has 17 residues. V gave up 6 bases and J gave up 2 bases; unmatched junction bases: 9. This CDR3 is CASSITSGGGIQETQYF. DNA for the CDR3: TGTGCCAGCAGCATCACTAGCGGGGGGGGAATACAAGAGACCCAGTACTTC.

This clonotype was detected ten times or more. The rearrangement uses TRBV30 and TRBJ2-7; D is unclear. The V end lost 5 bases, the J end lost 2 bases, and 19 bases lay between the germline ends. The CDR3 consists of 15 residues. Looked up from germline, CDR1 is GTSNPN and CDR2 is SVGIG (reference sequence). The CDR3 DNA reads TGTGCCTGGGTAGTGGGCCAACGGCCACCCTACGAGCAGTACTTC. Translation: CAWVVGQRPPYEQYF.

Many counts were recorded for this clonotype. The V call is TRBV6-1, the J call TRBJ2-7, with TRBD1 matching over 9 bases. The CDR3 sequence is 15 residues long. Germline V lookup: CDR1 MNHNS, CDR2 SASEGT. The junction had 6 bases not matched to a gene; V was cut back by 4 bases and J by 2 bases. CDR3 residues: CASSAGTGKAYEQYF. CDR3 DNA: TGTGCCAGCAGTGCTGGGACAGGGAAAGCCTACGAGCAGTACTTC.

This rearrangement joins TRBV12-5 to TRBJ1-1; no clear D gene. Deletions cut 1 base from V and 4 bases from J, with 10 bases between. The CDR3 has 14 amino acids. Looked up from germline, CDR1 is LGHNT and CDR2 is FRNRAP. CDR3 bases: TGTGCTAGTGGTTTGGGAGGGAGGGCCACTGAAGCTTTCTTT. It encodes CASGLGGRATEAFF.

Comment on this clonotype: At one end, the junction sequence differs from germline, possibly due to a read error. The chain uses TRBV28 and TRBJ1-5; D is possibly TRBD1 (6 bases). From germline, CDR1 is MDHEN and CDR2 SYDVKM. CDR3 length equals 13 residues. CDR3 sequence: CASRTGNDQLQHF. In DNA, the CDR3 is TGTGCCAGCAGAACAGGGAACGATCAGCTCCAGCATTTT. Full variable domain (remainder filled in from reference TRBV28 and TRBJ1-5): DVKVTQSSRYLVKRTGEKVFLECVQDMDHENMFWYRQDPGLGLRLIYFSYDVKMKEKGDIPEGYSVSREKKERFSLILESASTNQTSMYLCASRTGNDQLQHFGDGTRLSIL.